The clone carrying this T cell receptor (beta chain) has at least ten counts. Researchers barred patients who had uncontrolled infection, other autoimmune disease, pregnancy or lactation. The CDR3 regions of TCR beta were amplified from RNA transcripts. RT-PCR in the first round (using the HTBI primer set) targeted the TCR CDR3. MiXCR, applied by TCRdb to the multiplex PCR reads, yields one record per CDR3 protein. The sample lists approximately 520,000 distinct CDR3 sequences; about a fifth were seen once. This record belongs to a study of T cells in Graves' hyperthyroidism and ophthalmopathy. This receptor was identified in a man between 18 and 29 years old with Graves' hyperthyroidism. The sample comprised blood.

The CDR3 DNA is TGTGCCAGCAGCTCGAGGACTAGCGGGGAGACCCAGTACTTC. Translation: CASSSRTSGETQYF. This chain connects TRBV13 to TRBJ2-5, with 11 positions matching TRBD2. CDR1 PRHDT and CDR2 FYEKMQ come from the germline V gene (reference sequence). CDR3 length: 14 residues. V was clipped by 4 bases and J by 5 bases; unmatched bases: 3. Filled out from reference TRBV13 and TRBJ2-5, the complete variable domain reads AAGVIQSPRHLIKEKRETATLKCYPIPRHDTVYWYQQGPGQDPQFLISFYEKMQSDKGSIPDRFSAQQFSDYHSELNMSSLELGDSALYFCASSSRTSGETQYFGPGTRLLVL.